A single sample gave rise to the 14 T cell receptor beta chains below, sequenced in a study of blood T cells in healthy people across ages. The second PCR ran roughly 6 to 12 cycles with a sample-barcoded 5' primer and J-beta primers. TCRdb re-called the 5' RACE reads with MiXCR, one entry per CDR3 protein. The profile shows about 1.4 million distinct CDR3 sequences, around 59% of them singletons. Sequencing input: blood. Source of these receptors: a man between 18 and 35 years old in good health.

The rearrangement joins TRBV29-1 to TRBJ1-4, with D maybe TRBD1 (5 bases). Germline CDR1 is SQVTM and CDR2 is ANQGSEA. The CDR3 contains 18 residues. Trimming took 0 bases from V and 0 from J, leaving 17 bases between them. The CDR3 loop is CSVEDNQGVAPTNEKLFF. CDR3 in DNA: TGCAGCGTTGAAGATAATCAGGGTGTGGCCCCAACTAATGAAAAACTGTTTTTT.

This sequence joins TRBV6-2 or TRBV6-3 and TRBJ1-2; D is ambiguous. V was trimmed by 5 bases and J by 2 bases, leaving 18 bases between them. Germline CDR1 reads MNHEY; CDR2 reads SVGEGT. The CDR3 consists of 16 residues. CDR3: CASSLLTAIGNYGYTF. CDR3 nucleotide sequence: TGTGCCAGCAGTCTCCTAACCGCGATCGGGAACTATGGCTACACCTTC.

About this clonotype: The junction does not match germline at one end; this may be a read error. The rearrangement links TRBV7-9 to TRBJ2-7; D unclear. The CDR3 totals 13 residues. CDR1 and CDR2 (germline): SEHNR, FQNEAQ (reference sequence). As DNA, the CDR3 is TGTGCCAGCTTACCAGAAAGCTCCTACGAACAGTACTTC. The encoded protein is CASLPESSYEQYF.

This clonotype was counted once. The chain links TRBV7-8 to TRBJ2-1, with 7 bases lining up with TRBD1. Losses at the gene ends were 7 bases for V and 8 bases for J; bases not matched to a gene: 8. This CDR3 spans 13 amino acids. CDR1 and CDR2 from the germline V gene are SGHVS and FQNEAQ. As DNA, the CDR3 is TGTGCCAGCAACCACCGCCAGGGGGATGAGCAGTTCTTC. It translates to CASNHRQGDEQFF.

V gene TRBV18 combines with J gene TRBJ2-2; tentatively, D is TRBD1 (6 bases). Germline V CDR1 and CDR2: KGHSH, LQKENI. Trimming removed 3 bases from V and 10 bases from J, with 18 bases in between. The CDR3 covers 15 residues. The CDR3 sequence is CASSPKGDREKELFF. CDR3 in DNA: TGTGCCAGCTCACCGAAGGGGGACCGAGAGAAGGAGCTGTTTTTT.

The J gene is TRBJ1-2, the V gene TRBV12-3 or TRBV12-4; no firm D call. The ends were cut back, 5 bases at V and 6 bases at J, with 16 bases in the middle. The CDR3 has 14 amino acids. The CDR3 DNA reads TGTGCCAGCAGTCTCCAAATGGAAAACCATGGCTACACCTTC. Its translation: CASSLQMENHGYTF.

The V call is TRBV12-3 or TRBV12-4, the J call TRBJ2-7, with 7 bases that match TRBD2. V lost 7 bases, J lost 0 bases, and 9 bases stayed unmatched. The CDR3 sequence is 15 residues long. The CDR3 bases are TGTGCCAGCACCCCGTCTAGCGGAAACTCCTACGAGCAGTACTTC. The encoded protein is CASTPSSGNSYEQYF.

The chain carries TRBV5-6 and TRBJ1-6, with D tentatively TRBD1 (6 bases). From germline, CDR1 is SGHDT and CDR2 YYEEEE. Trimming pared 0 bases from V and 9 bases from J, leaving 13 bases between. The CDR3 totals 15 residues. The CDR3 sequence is CASSLDRGLISPLHF. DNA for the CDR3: TGTGCCAGCAGCTTGGACCGGGGGCTGATTTCACCCCTCCACTTT.

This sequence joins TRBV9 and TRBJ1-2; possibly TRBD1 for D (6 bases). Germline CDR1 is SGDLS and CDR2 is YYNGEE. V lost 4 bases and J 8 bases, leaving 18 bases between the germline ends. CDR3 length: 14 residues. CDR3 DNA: TGTGCCAGCAGCCCGTCCAGGGGACTTTGGGGCTACACCTTC. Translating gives CASSPSRGLWGYTF. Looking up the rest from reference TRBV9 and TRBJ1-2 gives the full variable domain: DSGVTQTPKHLITATGQRVTLRCSPRSGDLSVYWYQQSLDQGLQFLIQYYNGEERAKGNILERFSAQQFPDLHSELNLSSLELGDSALYFCASSPSRGLWGYTFGSGTRLTVV.

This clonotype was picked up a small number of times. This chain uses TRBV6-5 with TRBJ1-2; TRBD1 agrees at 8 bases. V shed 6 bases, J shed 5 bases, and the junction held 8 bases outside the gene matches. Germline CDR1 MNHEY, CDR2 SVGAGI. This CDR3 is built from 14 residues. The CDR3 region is CASRDWTGSYGYTF. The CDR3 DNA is TGTGCCAGCAGAGACTGGACAGGGTCTTATGGCTACACCTTC.

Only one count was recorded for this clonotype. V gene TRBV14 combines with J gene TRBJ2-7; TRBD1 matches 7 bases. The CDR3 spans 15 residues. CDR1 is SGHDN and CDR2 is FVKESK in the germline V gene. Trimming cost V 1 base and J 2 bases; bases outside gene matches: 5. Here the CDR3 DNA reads TGTGCCAGCAGCCAAGTAGCAGGGGGTGCCTACGAGCAGTACTTC. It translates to CASSQVAGGAYEQYF. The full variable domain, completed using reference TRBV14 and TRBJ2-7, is EAGVTQFPSHSVIEKGQTVTLRCDPISGHDNLYWYRRVMGKEIKFLLHFVKESKQDESGMPNNRFLAERTGGTYSTLKVQPAELEDSGVYFCASSQVAGGAYEQYFGPGTRLTVT.

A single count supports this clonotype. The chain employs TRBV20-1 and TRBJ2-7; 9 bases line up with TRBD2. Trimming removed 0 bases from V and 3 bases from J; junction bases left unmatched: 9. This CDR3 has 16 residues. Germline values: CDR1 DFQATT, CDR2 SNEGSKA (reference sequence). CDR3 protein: CSARESFATSGYEQYF. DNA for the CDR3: TGCAGTGCTAGAGAATCTTTTGCGACTAGCGGCTACGAGCAGTACTTC.

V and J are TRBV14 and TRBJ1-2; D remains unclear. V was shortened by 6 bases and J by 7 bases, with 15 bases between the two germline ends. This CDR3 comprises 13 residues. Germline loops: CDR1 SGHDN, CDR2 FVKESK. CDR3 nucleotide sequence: TGTGCCAGCAGTCAAAGCTTCCGGGGTGGCTACACCTTC. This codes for CASSQSFRGGYTF.

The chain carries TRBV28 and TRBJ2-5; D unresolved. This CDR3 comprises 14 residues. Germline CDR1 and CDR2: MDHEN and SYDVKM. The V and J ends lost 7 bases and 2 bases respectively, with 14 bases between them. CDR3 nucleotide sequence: TGTGCCAGCAAAGATGGACCCCCTCAAGAGACCCAGTACTTC. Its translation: CASKDGPPQETQYF.